This T cell receptor beta chain was identified during a study of patients and donors after allogeneic stem cell transplantation. In TCRdb, the RT-PCR reads were re-called with MiXCR into one record per CDR3 protein. The sample holds about 150,000 distinct CDR3 sequences, 24% seen once. This clonotype was seen once. Trimming cost V 5 bases and J 1 base, with 20 bases left between them. CDR3 length equals 17 residues. Germline V lookup: CDR1 SGHVS, CDR2 FQNEAQ. The sample taken for sequencing was blood, either unsorted or a sorted T cell fraction (not recorded which). The sequence came from a human donor who was either an allogeneic HSCT recipient or a stem cell or donor lymphocyte infusion donor (not recorded which). It is not recorded whose cells these are; they may come from a transplant donor. V usage is TRBV7-8 and J usage is TRBJ1-1; D is unclear. The CDR3 DNA reads as TGTGCCAGCAGCATATTCCCGGCGGTGGGAGGGAACACTGAAGCTTTCTTT. This sequence encodes CASSIFPAVGGNTEAFF. The whole variable domain, remainder taken from reference TRBV7-8 and TRBJ1-1, is GAGVSQSPRYKVAKRGQDVALRCDPISGHVSLFWYQQALGQGPEFLTYFQNEAQLDKSGLPSDRFFAERPEGSVSTLKIQRTQQEDSAVYLCASSIFPAVGGNTEAFFGQGTRLTVV.